The clone carrying this T cell receptor beta chain was detected a few times. Both 60 Vbeta primers and 13 Jbeta primers went into the PCR. Data came from immunoSEQ multiplex PCR; TCRdb stores just in-frame clones and leaves some out. In the table there are 150,000 to 180,000 clones, roughly 74% of which are singletons. In germline, CDR1 is GTSNPN, CDR2 SVGIG (reference sequence). The CDR3 extends over 15 amino acids. V lost 0 bases to trimming and J lost 0 bases, with 11 bases between them. This entry is derived from a study of cytomegalovirus exposure and HLA in healthy donors. V usage is TRBV30 and J usage is TRBJ1-2, with a tentative D call TRBD1 (5 bases). Source material: PBMCs. The receptor was derived from a man aged 18 to 29 in good health and CMV-seronegative. For the CDR3, the DNA is TGTGCCTGGAGTGTGGTCAGGGCATCTAACTATGGCTACACCTTC. It codes for CAWSVVRASNYGYTF.